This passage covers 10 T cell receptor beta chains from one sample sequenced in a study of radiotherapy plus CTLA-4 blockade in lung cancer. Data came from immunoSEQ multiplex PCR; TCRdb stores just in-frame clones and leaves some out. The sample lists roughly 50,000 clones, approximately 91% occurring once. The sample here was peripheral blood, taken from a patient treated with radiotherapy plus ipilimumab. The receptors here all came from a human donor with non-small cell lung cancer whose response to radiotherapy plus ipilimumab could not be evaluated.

In nucleotides, the CDR3 is TGTGCCAGCAGCTATAGCGGGAGAAGGGACAATGAGCAGTTCTTC. This translates into CASSYSGRRDNEQFF. The chain joins TRBV28 to TRBJ2-1; TRBD2 matches 9 bases. Germline CDR1 and CDR2: MDHEN and SYDVKM. CDR3 size: 15 residues. V gave up 6 bases and J gave up 5 bases; unmatched junction bases: 8.

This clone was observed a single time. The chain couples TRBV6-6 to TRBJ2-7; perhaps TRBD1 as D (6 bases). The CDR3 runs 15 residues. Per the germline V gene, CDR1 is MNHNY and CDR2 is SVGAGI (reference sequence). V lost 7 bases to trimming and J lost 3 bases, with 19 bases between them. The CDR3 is CASTPPGQTRYEQYF. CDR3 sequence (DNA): TGTGCCAGCACCCCCCCTGGACAGACGCGCTACGAGCAGTACTTC.

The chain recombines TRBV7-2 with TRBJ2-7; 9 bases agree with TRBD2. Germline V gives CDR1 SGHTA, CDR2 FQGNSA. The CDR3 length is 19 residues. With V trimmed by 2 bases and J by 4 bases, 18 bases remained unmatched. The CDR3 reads CASSLTLPGAGGFPYEQYF. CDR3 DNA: TGTGCCAGCAGCTTAACCCTCCCTGGCGCGGGGGGGTTCCCTTACGAGCAGTACTTC.

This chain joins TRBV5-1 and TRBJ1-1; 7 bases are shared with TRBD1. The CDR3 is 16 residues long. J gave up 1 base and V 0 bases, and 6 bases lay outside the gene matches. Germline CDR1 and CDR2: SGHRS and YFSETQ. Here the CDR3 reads CASSLGTGVSNTEAFF. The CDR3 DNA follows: TGCGCCAGCAGCTTGGGTACAGGGGTATCGAACACTGAAGCTTTCTTT.

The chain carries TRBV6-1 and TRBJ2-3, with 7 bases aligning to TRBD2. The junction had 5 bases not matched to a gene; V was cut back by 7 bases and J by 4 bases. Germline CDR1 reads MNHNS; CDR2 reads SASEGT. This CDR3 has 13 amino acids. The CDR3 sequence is CASTRGRSDTQYF. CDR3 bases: TGTGCCAGCACTCGCGGGAGATCAGATACGCAGTATTTT.

The CDR3 spells CASTTDSFISGANVLTF. The CDR3 DNA follows: TGTGCCAGCACCACGGACAGTTTCATCTCTGGGGCCAACGTCCTGACTTTC. The genes are TRBV7-2 and TRBJ2-6; D is possibly TRBD1 (6 bases). Germline V gives CDR1 SGHTA, CDR2 FQGNSA. Trimming took off 7 bases at V and 0 bases at J, with 16 bases between the two ends. This CDR3 is built from 17 residues.

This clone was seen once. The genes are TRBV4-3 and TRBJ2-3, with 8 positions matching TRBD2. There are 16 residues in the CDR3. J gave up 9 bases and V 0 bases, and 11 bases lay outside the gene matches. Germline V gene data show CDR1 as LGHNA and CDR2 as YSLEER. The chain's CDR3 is CASSQDVLGGRNTQYF. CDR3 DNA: TGCGCCAGCAGCCAAGATGTCCTAGGCGGGAGGAACACGCAGTATTTT.

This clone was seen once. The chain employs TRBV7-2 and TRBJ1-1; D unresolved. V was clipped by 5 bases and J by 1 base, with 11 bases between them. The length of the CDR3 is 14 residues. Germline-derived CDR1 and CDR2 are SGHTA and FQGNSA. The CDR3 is CASSPLAGNTEAFF. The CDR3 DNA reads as TGTGCCAGCAGCCCCCTAGCGGGGAACACTGAAGCTTTCTTT.

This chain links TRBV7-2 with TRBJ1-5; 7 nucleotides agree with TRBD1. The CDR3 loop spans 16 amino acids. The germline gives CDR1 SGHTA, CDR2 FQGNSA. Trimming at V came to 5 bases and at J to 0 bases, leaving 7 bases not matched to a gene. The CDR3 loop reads CASSKTGQFSNQPQHF. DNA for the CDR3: TGTGCCAGCAGCAAAACGGGACAGTTTAGCAATCAGCCCCAGCATTTT.

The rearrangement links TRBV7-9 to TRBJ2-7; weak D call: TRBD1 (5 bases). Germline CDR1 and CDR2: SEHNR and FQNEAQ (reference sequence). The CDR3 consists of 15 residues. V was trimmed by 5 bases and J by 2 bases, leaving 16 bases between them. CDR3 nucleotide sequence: TGTGCCAGCAGCAGTTTCAGGGCACCAACCTACGAGCAGTACTTC. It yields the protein CASSSFRAPTYEQYF.